A selection of T cell receptor beta chains follows, all from one sample in a study of tumour-infiltrating T cells in Burkitt lymphoma. Repertoires were generated with immunoSEQ multiplex PCR, while TCRdb's copy carries only in-frame clones and drops some. The data hold about 17,000 clones, with 80% observed a single time. The sequenced material came from tumor tissue. Receptors were obtained from a human donor with diffuse large B-cell lymphoma. The CDR3 runs from the conserved cysteine through the conserved F or W. D genes are given only for firm matches. The size entry is marked missing in some rows and otherwise reads once, few, many or a size class.

V gene	clone size	J gene	D gene	CDR3 protein	CDR3 DNA
TRBV19	few	TRBJ2-2	NA	CASSPEGLMNTGELFF	TGTGCCAGTAGTCCAGAGGGACTCATGAACACCGGGGAGCTGTTTTTT
TRBV29-1	NA	TRBJ2-3	TRBD2	CSVRSGTSGGADTQYF	TGCAGCGTTAGATCCGGGACTAGCGGGGGTGCAGATACGCAGTATTTT
TRBV10-3	NA	TRBJ2-3	TRBD2	CAISGTSGTGTDTQYF	TGTGCCATCAGTGGGACTAGCGGGACTGGGACAGATACGCAGTATTTT
TRBV9	NA	TRBJ2-7	NA	CASSVPYEQYF	TGTGCCAGCAGCGTACCTTACGAGCAGTACTTC
TRBV9	NA	TRBJ2-2	NA	CASSPHEGGTTGELFF	TGTGCCAGCAGCCCCCACGAGGGGGGTACCACCGGGGAGCTGTTTTTT
TRBV15	NA	TRBJ2-3	NA	CATSRDGADTQYF	TGTGCCACCAGCAGGGACGGGGCAGATACGCAGTATTTT
TRBV29-1	NA	TRBJ1-2	NA	CSVDGYTF	TGCAGCGTTGATGGCTACACCTTC
TRBV11-2	NA	TRBJ1-4	NA	CASSLGTSNEKLFF	TGTGCCAGCAGCTTAGGGACTAGTAATGAAAAACTGTTTTTT
TRBV10-3	NA	TRBJ1-1	NA	CAISETDTEAFF	TGTGCCATCAGTGAGACAGACACTGAAGCTTTCTTT
TRBV5-1	NA	TRBJ2-2	TRBD2	CASSSGTSLYPGGELFF	TGCGCCAGCAGCTCCGGGACTAGTTTGTACCCGGGCGGGGAGCTGTTTTTT
TRBV6-6	NA	TRBJ2-7	NA	CASSYGGWEQYF	TGTGCCAGCAGTTATGGAGGTTGGGAGCAGTACTTC
TRBV5-4	NA	TRBJ2-1	NA	CASSLPPRGEAYNEQFF	TGTGCCAGCAGCTTGCCGCCCAGAGGGGAGGCCTACAATGAGCAGTTCTTC
TRBV6-6	NA	TRBJ2-2	NA	CASNSANTGELFF	TGTGCCAGCAATTCGGCGAACACCGGGGAGCTGTTTTTT
TRBV7-3	NA	TRBJ1-2	NA	CASSLSGVYGYTF	TGTGCCAGCAGCTTAAGCGGTGTTTATGGCTACACCTTC
TRBV7-2	NA	TRBJ2-7	NA	CASSPTSPYEQYF	TGTGCCAGCAGCCCCACTAGCCCCTACGAGCAGTACTTC
TRBV28	NA	TRBJ2-2	TRBD2	CASSLFGLAGEGVNTGELFF	TGTGCCAGCAGTTTATTTGGACTAGCGGGAGAAGGGGTGAACACCGGGGAGCTGTTTTTT
TRBV7-9	NA	TRBJ2-1	NA	CASSLAGEQFF	TGTGCCAGCAGCCTTGCTGGGGAGCAGTTCTTC
TRBV10-3	few	TRBJ2-1	TRBD2	CAISASGGRNEQFF	TGTGCCATCAGTGCTAGCGGGGGGAGGAATGAGCAGTTCTTC
TRBV15	NA	TRBJ2-7	TRBD2	CATRGTTGLAVEQYF	TGTGCCACCAGAGGAACGACTGGACTAGCTGTCGAGCAGTACTTC
TRBV28	once	TRBJ1-1	NA	CASSLSANTEAFF	TGTGCCAGCAGTTTATCAGCCAACACTGAAGCTTTCTTT
TRBV27	NA	TRBJ1-6	NA	CASSLGVDSYNSPLHF	TGTGCCAGCAGTTTGGGCGTAGACTCCTATAATTCACCCCTCCACTTT
TRBV19	few	TRBJ1-1	NA	CASSINRLTEAFF	TGTGCCAGTAGTATTAACAGGCTCACTGAAGCTTTCTTT
TRBV9	NA	TRBJ1-1	NA	CASSVGSRGTEAFF	TGTGCCAGCAGCGTAGGCAGCCGTGGGACTGAAGCTTTCTTT
TRBV7-8	few	TRBJ2-1	TRBD1	CASSPRQGQGFSQFF	TGTGCCAGCAGCCCCCGACAGGGGCAAGGTTTTTCGCAGTTCTTC
TRBV15	NA	TRBJ1-1	NA	CATSRDLGAGAFF	TGTGCCACCAGCAGAGATTTAGGGGCGGGAGCTTTCTTT
TRBV5-4	NA	TRBJ2-7	NA	CASSLGAGNEQYF	TGTGCCAGCAGCTTGGGGGCAGGGAACGAGCAGTACTTC
TRBV5-4	NA	TRBJ2-5	TRBD1	CASRVAGGPEETQYF	TGTGCCAGCAGGGTTGCAGGGGGCCCGGAAGAGACCCAGTACTTC
TRBV5-4	NA	TRBJ2-7	NA	CASSLDRGTLSYEQYF	TGTGCCAGCAGCTTAGATAGAGGGACCCTTTCCTACGAGCAGTACTTC
TRBV5-6	NA	TRBJ2-7	NA	CASSLDGVQPPYEQYF	TGTGCCAGCAGCTTGGACGGCGTCCAACCACCTTACGAGCAGTACTTC
TRBV19	NA	TRBJ2-7	TRBD2	CASIDAGGSDEQYF	TGTGCCAGTATCGACGCGGGGGGCAGCGACGAGCAGTACTTC
TRBV4-2	NA	TRBJ1-2	TRBD1	CASSQRTGGGYTF	TGTGCCAGCAGCCAGAGGACAGGGGGCGGCTACACCTTC
TRBV14	NA	TRBJ2-6	NA	CASSQSGANVLTF	TGTGCCAGCAGCCAATCTGGGGCCAACGTCCTGACTTTC
TRBV7-2	NA	TRBJ2-5	NA	CASSSLSSGHTETQYF	TGTGCCAGCAGCTCCCTAAGCAGTGGGCATACGGAGACCCAGTACTTC
TRBV11-2	NA	TRBJ2-3	TRBD2	CASSFSGGDTDTQYF	TGTGCCAGCAGCTTTAGCGGGGGGGACACAGATACGCAGTATTTT
TRBV15	NA	TRBJ2-6	NA	CATSRDRGSGANVLTF	TGTGCCACCAGCAGAGATCGGGGGTCTGGGGCCAACGTCCTGACTTTC
TRBV19	NA	TRBJ1-1	TRBD1	CASSIGGGQGVPSTEAFF	TGTGCCAGTAGTATAGGAGGAGGGCAGGGGGTCCCCAGCACTGAAGCTTTCTTT
TRBV7-8	NA	TRBJ2-7	TRBD2	CASSYTAGLAGGPSYEQYF	TGTGCCAGCAGCTATACAGCGGGACTAGCGGGAGGACCCTCCTACGAGCAGTACTTC
TRBV5-8	NA	TRBJ2-2	NA	CASTLLGELFF	TGTGCCAGCACCCTACTCGGGGAGCTGTTTTTT
TRBV11-2	NA	TRBJ1-6	NA	CASSLGPAPNSPLHF	TGTGCCAGCAGCTTAGGTCCCGCCCCCAATTCACCCCTCCACTTT
TRBV12-5	few	TRBJ2-1	TRBD2	CASGSRLAAYNEQFF	TGTGCTAGTGGTTCCCGACTAGCTGCCTACAATGAGCAGTTCTTC
TRBV6-5	NA	TRBJ1-1	TRBD1	CASSRQGTEAFF	TGTGCCAGCAGCAGACAGGGGACTGAAGCTTTCTTT
TRBV5-4	NA	TRBJ1-2	NA	CASSPRASYGYTF	TGTGCCAGCAGCCCCCGTGCCTCCTATGGCTACACCTTC
TRBV4-2	NA	TRBJ2-3	NA	CASSQDLLASHGTDTQYF	TGTGCCAGCAGCCAAGACCTCCTGGCCTCTCACGGGACAGATACGCAGTATTTT
TRBV7-2	NA	TRBJ2-6	TRBD1	CASSQDRDEANVLTF	TGTGCCAGCAGCCAGGACAGGGACGAGGCCAACGTCCTGACTTTC
TRBV10-3	NA	TRBJ2-2	NA	CAIRTESTGELFF	TGTGCCATCCGGACAGAGTCCACCGGGGAGCTGTTTTTT
TRBV11-3	NA	TRBJ1-1	NA	CASSLQGLAEAFF	TGTGCCAGCAGCCTACAGGGTCTGGCTGAAGCTTTCTTT
TRBV15	NA	TRBJ2-3	NA	CATSRELPDTQYF	TGTGCCACCAGCAGAGAGCTCCCAGATACGCAGTATTTT
TRBV5-6	NA	TRBJ1-2	NA	CASNIRGIFAYGYTF	TGTGCCAGCAACATCCGGGGGATTTTCGCCTATGGCTACACCTTC